This paragraph reports one T cell receptor (beta chain). The CDR3 totals 14 residues. Germline values: CDR1 MNHEY, CDR2 SVGAGI. The V gene end was trimmed by 4 bases and the J gene end by 6 bases; junction bases not matched to a gene: 7. The sample originates from a study of blood T cell repertoires in COVID-19. Study information: The samples span acute and convalescent COVID-19 from the United States, Italy and Spain.

Sequencing used immunoSEQ multiplex PCR; TCRdb keeps in-frame clones, though not all of them. Of around 370,000 clones listed, roughly 89% are singletons. V usage is TRBV6-5 and J usage is TRBJ1-2; TRBD1 matches 8 bases. The sample consisted of peripheral blood. This receptor was identified in a man younger than 35 with active or convalescent COVID-19. The CDR3 loop reads CASSFWDRRDGYTF. In DNA form, the CDR3 reads TGTGCCAGCAGTTTTTGGGACAGGAGAGATGGCTACACCTTC.